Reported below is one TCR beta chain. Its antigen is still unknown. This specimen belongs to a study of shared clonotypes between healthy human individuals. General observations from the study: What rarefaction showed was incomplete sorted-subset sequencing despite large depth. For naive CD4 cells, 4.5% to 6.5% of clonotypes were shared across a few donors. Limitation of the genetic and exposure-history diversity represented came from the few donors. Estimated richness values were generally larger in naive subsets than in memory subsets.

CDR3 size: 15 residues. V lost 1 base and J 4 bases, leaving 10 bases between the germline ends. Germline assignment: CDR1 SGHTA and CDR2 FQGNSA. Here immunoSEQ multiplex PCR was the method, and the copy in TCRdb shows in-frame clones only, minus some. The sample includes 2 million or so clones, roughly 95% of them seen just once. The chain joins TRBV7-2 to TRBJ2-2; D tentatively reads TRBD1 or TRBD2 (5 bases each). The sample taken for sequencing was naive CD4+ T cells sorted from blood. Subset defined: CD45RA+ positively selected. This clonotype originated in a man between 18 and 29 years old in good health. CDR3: CASSLGGTVTGELFF. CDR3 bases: TGTGCCAGCAGCTTAGGTGGGACGGTCACCGGGGAGCTGTTTTTT. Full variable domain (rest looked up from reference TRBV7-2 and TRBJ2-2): GAGVSQSPSNKVTEKGKDVELRCDPISGHTALYWYRQSLGQGLEFLIYFQGNSAPDKSGLPSDRFSAERTGGSVSTLTIQRTQQEDSAVYLCASSLGGTVTGELFFGEGSRLTVL.